The 26 T cell receptor beta chains given below trace back to one sample, sequenced in a study of T cell changes during pregnancy in multiple sclerosis. Only in-frame clones appear in the TCRdb table, and some are missing; sequencing was by immunoSEQ multiplex PCR. The sample comprises tens of thousands of clones, about 90% of which are singletons, and around 0.5% rests with the top ten. This material consisted of CD4+ T cells from peripheral blood mononuclear cells, taken in the third trimester of pregnancy. The receptor source for this set is a female donor with multiple sclerosis, enrolled in a pregnancy study.

The rearrangement joins TRBV18 to TRBJ1-5, with a weak D call TRBD1 (6 bases). The CDR3 extends over 15 amino acids. Trimming left V 2 bases short and J 7 bases short, with 15 bases between. Looked up from germline, CDR1 is KGHSH and CDR2 is LQKENI. CDR3: CASSPGGSAGQPQHF. CDR3 nucleotide sequence: TGTGCCAGCTCACCAGGGGGCAGTGCCGGACAGCCCCAGCATTTT.

V usage is TRBV29-1 and J usage is TRBJ1-2; the D is unclear. Looked up from germline, CDR1 is SQVTM and CDR2 is ANQGSEA. CDR3 length equals 12 residues. Trimming removed 8 bases from V and 4 bases from J, with 14 bases in between. CDR3 sequence reads: CSSLSLPYGYTF. In DNA, the CDR3 is TGCAGCTCTCTCTCTCTCCCCTATGGCTACACCTTC. Full variable domain (remainder filled in from reference TRBV29-1 and TRBJ1-2): SAVISQKPSRDICQRGTSLTIQCQVDSQVTMMFWYRQQPGQSLTLIATANQGSEATYESGFVIDKFPISRPNLTFSTLTVSNMSPEDSSIYLCSSLSLPYGYTFGSGTRLTVV.

The chain employs TRBV6-6 and TRBJ1-5; D may be TRBD1 (5 bases). This CDR3 spans 12 amino acids. V shed 8 bases and J shed 6 bases, with 11 bases lying between them. Looked up from germline, CDR1 is MNHNY and CDR2 is SVGAGI (reference sequence). The CDR3 region is CASEGTSQPQHF. For the CDR3, the DNA is TGTGCCAGCGAAGGGACTAGTCAGCCCCAGCATTTT.

The rearrangement uses TRBV18 and TRBJ2-1; 7 nucleotides line up with TRBD2. Germline trimming cut 3 bases from V and 3 bases from J; bases unmatched to any gene: 5. CDR1 KGHSH and CDR2 LQKENI come from the germline V gene. This CDR3 has 15 amino acids. CDR3: CASSPRGGYYNEQFF. In DNA form, the CDR3 reads TGTGCCAGCTCACCTCGCGGGGGATACTACAATGAGCAGTTCTTC.

This clone was seen only once. The chain carries TRBV11-2 and TRBJ2-7; tentative D call: TRBD1 (6 bases). Germline values: CDR1 SGHAT, CDR2 FQNNGV. Trimming pared 1 base from V and 9 bases from J, leaving 25 bases between. This CDR3 has 17 residues. The CDR3, as DNA: TGTGCCAGCAGCTTAGTGGCAGGGGCACCTCGGATCTGGTGGCAGTACTTC. Translated, it gives CASSLVAGAPRIWWQYF.

The chain couples TRBV7-9 to TRBJ2-4; the D gene is possibly TRBD1 (5 bases). The CDR3 has 16 amino acids. The V and J ends lost 4 bases and 0 bases respectively, with 13 bases between them. Per germline, CDR1 SEHNR and CDR2 FQNEAQ (reference sequence). The CDR3 nucleotides read TGTGCCAGCAGCTCCTACAGGCTACTAGCCAAAAACATTCAGTACTTC. Its protein product is CASSSYRLLAKNIQYF.

The CDR3 sequence: CASSSTGPYEQYF. The CDR3, as DNA: TGTGCCAGTAGTTCGACAGGGCCATACGAGCAGTACTTC. The rearrangement uses TRBV19 and TRBJ2-7, with 7 bases fitting TRBD1. The CDR3 length is 13 residues. V shed 5 bases and J 4 bases; nucleotides not matched to a gene: 5. Germline lookup yields CDR1 LNHDA and CDR2 SQIVND (reference sequence).

The chain is built from TRBV9 and TRBJ2-5; 11 nucleotides agree with TRBD2. The V gene's germline CDR1 is SGDLS and CDR2 YYNGEE. V lost 5 bases and J lost 5; bases outside the gene matches: 11. There are 16 residues in the CDR3. CDR3 sequence reads: CASSRGASGGQETQYF. Here the CDR3 DNA reads TGTGCCAGCAGTCGAGGGGCTAGCGGGGGGCAGGAGACCCAGTACTTC.

CDR3: CASSFGTTQETQYF. The CDR3 DNA is TGTGCCAGCAGCTTCGGGACTACTCAAGAGACCCAGTACTTC. The rearrangement joins TRBV11-2 to TRBJ2-5; 7 bases agree with TRBD2. Germline-derived CDR1 and CDR2 are SGHAT and FQNNGV. The CDR3 covers 14 residues. The junction had 3 bases not matched to a gene; V was cut back by 3 bases and J by 2 bases.

J is TRBJ2-7 and V is TRBV6-5; a possible D gene is TRBD1 (6 bases). V was shortened by 0 bases and J by 7 bases, with 13 bases between the two germline ends. Germline CDR1 and CDR2: MNHEY and SVGAGI. The CDR3 is 14 residues long. CDR3 nucleotide sequence: TGTGCCAGCAGTTACTCGACGCCCACAGGGGAGCAGTACTTC. Translating gives CASSYSTPTGEQYF.

As DNA, the CDR3 is TGTGCCAGTACCAATGGCCAGGGACAGACTTCCACAGATACGCAGTATTTT. This translates into CASTNGQGQTSTDTQYF. The chain uses TRBV19 and TRBJ2-3, with TRBD1 identical over 7 bases. The CDR3 loop spans 17 amino acids. Germline trimming cut 7 bases from V and 2 bases from J; bases unmatched to any gene: 15. Germline assignment: CDR1 LNHDA and CDR2 SQIVND (reference sequence). Drawing the rest from reference TRBV19 and TRBJ2-3, the complete variable domain is DGGITQSPKYLFRKEGQNVTLSCEQNLNHDAMYWYRQDPGQGLRLIYYSQIVNDFQKGDIAEGYSVSREKKESFPLTVTSAQKNPTAFYLCASTNGQGQTSTDTQYFGPGTRLTVL.

The chain recombines TRBV6-5 with TRBJ1-1, with D tentatively TRBD1 (5 bases). From germline, CDR1 is MNHEY and CDR2 SVGAGI. V lost 0 bases and J 5 bases, leaving 10 bases between the germline ends. CDR3 length: 14 amino acids. The chain's CDR3 is CASSYSVGVTEAFF. The CDR3 nucleotides read TGTGCCAGCAGTTACTCGGTAGGGGTGACTGAAGCTTTCTTT.

This clone showed up just a few times. The chain has TRBV9 and TRBJ1-1; D possibly corresponds to TRBD1 (5 bases). The CDR3 extends over 14 amino acids. Trimming took off 0 bases at V and 5 bases at J, with 11 bases between the two ends. Germline CDR1 and CDR2: SGDLS and YYNGEE. The CDR3 DNA sequence: TGTGCCAGCAGCGTAGTAAGTGGGGCGACTGAAGCTTTCTTT. It specifies CASSVVSGATEAFF.

The CDR3 coding sequence is TGCGCCAGCAGCTTGGGTTTTGTAGGGGTAGTGGGGGCCAACGTCCTGACTTTC. This translates into CASSLGFVGVVGANVLTF. This chain uses TRBV5-1 with TRBJ2-6, with D maybe TRBD1 (5 bases). Trimming removed 0 bases from V and 4 bases from J, with 17 bases in between. The CDR3 is 18 residues long. The germline V gene encodes CDR1 SGHRS and CDR2 YFSETQ.

The chain carries TRBV5-1 and TRBJ2-1; D perhaps matches TRBD2 (5 bases). This CDR3 contains 15 residues. CDR1 SGHRS and CDR2 YFSETQ come from the germline V gene. Trimming removed 0 bases at V and 7 bases at J, with 14 bases between. Here the CDR3 reads CASSLGLLPRNEQFF. DNA of the CDR3: TGCGCCAGCAGCTTGGGACTACTGCCCCGGAATGAGCAGTTCTTC.

This chain uses TRBV27 with TRBJ2-5; perhaps TRBD2 as D (6 bases). Trimming pared 1 base from V and 1 base from J, leaving 16 bases between. In germline, CDR1 is MNHEY, CDR2 SMNVEV (reference sequence). The CDR3 has 17 amino acids. The CDR3 coding sequence is TGTGCCAGCAGTTTATGGGACGGGGGTTTGGGCCAAGAGACCCAGTACTTC. Translating gives CASSLWDGGLGQETQYF.

CDR3 sequence (DNA): TGTGCCAGCAGCTTCAGACAGGGGGCCCTTCTCTATGGCTACACCTTC. Translated: CASSFRQGALLYGYTF. The V and J genes are TRBV7-9 and TRBJ1-2; 10 nucleotides match TRBD1. There are 16 residues in the CDR3. Unmatched junction bases numbered 8, after V lost 3 bases and J lost 4 bases. CDR1 is SEHNR and CDR2 is FQNEAQ in the germline V gene (reference sequence).

The chain employs TRBV9 and TRBJ1-2, with 9 bases fitting TRBD1. The J segment lost 0 bases and the V segment lost 3 bases, leaving 6 bases of the junction unmatched. This CDR3 comprises 16 residues. In germline, CDR1 is SGDLS, CDR2 YYNGEE. CDR3 region: CASSADRGATNYGYTF. In nucleotides, the CDR3 is TGTGCCAGCAGCGCGGACAGGGGTGCGACTAACTATGGCTACACCTTC. The variable domain in full, completed from reference TRBV9 and TRBJ1-2, reads DSGVTQTPKHLITATGQRVTLRCSPRSGDLSVYWYQQSLDQGLQFLIQYYNGEERAKGNILERFSAQQFPDLHSELNLSSLELGDSALYFCASSADRGATNYGYTFGSGTRLTVV.

CDR3 region: CASSFRDRITDTQYF. The CDR3 region has the DNA TGTGCCAGCAGCTTCCGGGACAGGATCACAGATACGCAGTATTTT. This chain uses TRBV5-6 with TRBJ2-3; 8 nucleotides line up with TRBD1. The CDR3 extends over 15 amino acids. V shed 2 bases, J shed 2 bases, and the junction held 4 bases outside the gene matches. Germline CDR1 reads SGHDT; CDR2 reads YYEEEE.

The chain carries TRBV2 and TRBJ2-7, with no clear D. This CDR3 comprises 15 residues. Germline CDR1 is SNHLY and CDR2 is FYNNEI. Trimming shortened V by 5 bases and J by 2 bases, and 16 bases separated the two germline ends. This CDR3 is CASSSQPTSPYEQYF. CDR3 coding DNA: TGTGCCAGCAGTTCTCAACCCACATCGCCCTACGAGCAGTACTTC.

The chain uses TRBV11-3 and TRBJ1-2; 7 nucleotides line up with TRBD1. The CDR3 is 16 residues long. The V gene's germline CDR1 is SGHNT and CDR2 YENEEA. The V and J ends lost 5 bases and 5 bases, in that order; junction bases with no gene match: 14. The CDR3 DNA follows: TGTGCCAGCAGCCCCCATCTTGTGAAGGGGGCTTATGGCTACACCTTC. Translated: CASSPHLVKGAYGYTF.

The rearrangement uses TRBV7-9 and TRBJ2-7; 7 bases map to TRBD1. This CDR3 contains 18 residues. J gave up 0 bases and V 2 bases, and 13 bases lay outside the gene matches. Looked up from germline, CDR1 is SEHNR and CDR2 is FQNEAQ (reference sequence). This chain's CDR3 is CASSLWGGGQGVSYEQYF. CDR3 coding DNA: TGTGCCAGCAGCTTATGGGGTGGCGGCCAGGGGGTCTCCTACGAGCAGTACTTC. The full variable domain, in which reference TRBV7-9 and TRBJ2-7 provide the parts outside the CDR3, is DTGVSQNPRHKITKRGQNVTFRCDPISEHNRLYWYRQTLGQGPEFLTYFQNEAQLEKSRLLSDRFSAERPKGSFSTLEIQRTEQGDSAMYLCASSLWGGGQGVSYEQYFGPGTRLTVT.

J is TRBJ1-1 and V is TRBV28; tentative D call: TRBD1 (6 bases). V lost 2 bases to trimming and J lost 5 bases, with 12 bases between them. This CDR3 has 14 amino acids. Germline V lookup: CDR1 MDHEN, CDR2 SYDVKM. This chain's CDR3 is CASSLQGRGTEAFF. The CDR3, as DNA: TGTGCCAGCAGTTTACAGGGTAGGGGGACTGAAGCTTTCTTT.

The CDR3 spells CASSIQGGVYEQYF. The CDR3 bases are TGTGCCAGTAGTATCCAGGGCGGGGTTTACGAGCAGTACTTC. This chain links TRBV19 with TRBJ2-7, with D possibly TRBD2 on 6 matching bases. The germline V gene has CDR1 LNHDA and CDR2 SQIVND (reference sequence). The CDR3 extends over 14 amino acids. The V and J ends lost 3 bases and 4 bases respectively, with 13 bases between them.

In regard to this clone: One junction end does not reproduce the germline sequence, and a read error may be involved. The V and J genes are TRBV7-7 and TRBJ2-5, with 9 bases fitting TRBD2. The CDR3 runs to 15 residues. Germline V gene data show CDR1 as SSHAT and CDR2 as FNYEAQ (reference sequence). The DNA for the CDR3 is TGTGCTAGCAGCTTGTCTAGCGGGGCGCAAGAGACCCAGTACTTC. This encodes CASSLSSGAQETQYF.

This chain links TRBV6-5 with TRBJ1-4; 9 positions agree with TRBD1. The trim removed 6 bases at V and 8 bases at J, leaving 7 bases unmatched. CDR1 and CDR2 from the germline V gene are MNHEY and SVGAGI. The CDR3 has 14 residues. DNA for the CDR3: TGTGCCAGCAGGGGACAGGGTTCGCCCGAAAAACTGTTTTTT. Protein sequence: CASRGQGSPEKLFF.